This TCR delta chain originates from a study of γδ T cells in repeated Plasmodium falciparum infection. The CDR3 spans 17 residues. Germline V gives CDR1 GEAIGNYY, CDR2 EKD. TCRdb fed the multiplex PCR reads to CATT. The data show more than 70,000 delta-chain clones, approximately 0.96% seen once. Gammadelta T cells were flow-sorted from PBMC into Vgamma9/Vdelta2+ and Vdelta2-negative populations for bulk analysis. Comment on this clone: The mismatch at residue 16 between this DNA's translation and the TCRdb protein of a much larger clone likely reflects a read error; the protein shown is translated from the DNA.

The TCR comes from a pool of human donors (malaria-infected and uninfected, not separated). What was sequenced was gamma-delta T cells from blood. The gene calls are TRDV2 and TRDJ1; 8 bases align to TRDD3. CDR3 DNA sequence: TGTGCCTTTACCCTGACTGGGGGTTCTCAGTACACCGATAAACTCACCTTT. Translation gives CAFTLTGGSQYTDKLTF.